This T cell receptor beta chain was retrieved from a study of T cell responses to AZD1222 COVID-19 vaccine. Overall study findings and caveats: Close to half of all spike-specific TCRs reportedly target regions of the variants that are unmutated. Mapped onto spike, vaccine-associated CD4 TCRs spanned it and were dominant at 160-218 and 743-854.

Using immunoSEQ multiplex PCR, the repertoire was profiled, and TCRdb retains in-frame clones only, with some absent. The table records around 140,000 clones, approximately 83% of them present only once. The trim removed 3 bases at V and 4 bases at J, leaving 17 bases unmatched. This CDR3 comprises 18 residues. Germline-derived CDR1 and CDR2 are LNHDA and SQIVND (reference sequence). As regards this clone: Its specificity is not known.

The sequenced sample was peripheral blood, obtained on day 0 of AZD1222 vaccination. The sequence was collected from an adult in good health. This chain connects TRBV19 to TRBJ1-2, with 7 bases identical to TRBD1. In nucleotides, the CDR3 is TGTGCCAGTAGTATGCCCACCCACTTGGCGACAGGGCGCTATGGCTACACCTTC. It translates to CASSMPTHLATGRYGYTF.